This T cell receptor beta chain is from a study of CD8+CD57+ T cells in acquired aplastic anemia (dated by TCRdb to the late 2010s). Concerning the study at large: DNA extracted from sorted CD4+ and CD8+ cells had a mean of roughly 3.4 ug, with a range of roughly 0.19 to 27.4 ug. CD8+CD57+ expansion was defined as a frequency above the mean frequency observed in healthy subjects. Overall results and qualifications from the work: Around 30 CD8+ CDR3 sequences were found in both patients and controls but appeared to be highly expressed in patients and within the immunodominant clones of the patients. Patients and healthy controls showed no significant difference in CD8+ Simpson's diversity (P=0.060).

CDR1 SGHRS and CDR2 YFSETQ were looked up in the germline V gene. The CDR3 goes from the cysteine to the phenylalanine over 13 residues. Just CDR3 DNA is preserved here, 39 bases in frame from base 1. Relative to germline, V is 3 bases shorter and J is 0 bases shorter, with 5 bases between their ends. Concerning this clonotype: Its antigen remains unidentified. No much larger clone exists at a distance of one base, and base qualities are not known.

The patients picked for sequencing were ones in whom flow cytometry had shown an expansion of CD8+CD57+ cells. Every patient had severe acquired aplastic anemia, diagnosed using the International Study of Aplastic Anemia and Agranulocytosis and Camitta criteria. Patients had received no therapy at the time of blood sampling. In the study, sorted CD4+ and CD8+ blood T cells from patients with severe aplastic anemia and from healthy subjects underwent deep sequencing of TCR repertoires. In the USA, patient enrollment took place under clinicaltrials.gov protocols 00001620, 01623167, 00001397, 00071045, 00081523 and 00961064. Ficoll-Paque density gradient centrifugation was used to isolate peripheral blood mononuclear cells. Before DNA extraction, CD4+ and CD8+ T cells were sorted with FACS or magnetic beads. Genomic DNA served as template for TCR beta VDJ combination and CDR3 sequence profiling. An Illumina HiSeq 2000 was used for TCR repertoire sequencing. Processing in the source paper ran as follows. TRBV/TRBJ rearrangement plots, CDR3 size and DJ length profiles, and Simpson's diversity index were used to assess repertoires. The immunodominant clone was defined as the most abundant DNA sequence in deep sequencing data. CDR3 amino acid sequences were checked for sharing across subjects and were also compared against the VDJdb database and published repertoires. The public reads were quality trimmed at Q25 with fastp and then assembled into clones with MiXCR by TCRdb, keeping productive beta chains. Identical CDR3 protein sequences are pooled into one entry, listed with their most common genes and DNA. TCRdb assigned the V and J calls; the authors' analysis was not used. The sample table shows about 120,000 distinct CDR3 sequences, and over 55% are seen once. The ten top clones hold approximately 28% of the sample.

The sequence joins TRBV5-1 to TRBJ2-3, with an unclear D gene assignment. Specimen: sorted CD4+, CD8+, or CD8+CD57+ T cells (not recorded which) from PBMCs. The receptor comes from a human donor with aplastic anemia. The DNA sequence reads TGCGCCAGCAGCTCGCTGAGCACAGATACGCAGTATTTT. Translation gives CASSSLSTDTQYF.